These 8 T cell receptor beta chains originate from one sample sequenced in a study of blood T cells in healthy people across ages. A second PCR, run for about 6 to 11 cycles, used a sample-barcoded 5' primer plus a J-beta primer mix. TCRdb independently ran MiXCR on the 5' RACE reads; one entry per CDR3 protein. The sample yields over 600,000 distinct CDR3 sequences, 35% to 60% seen once. Sequencing was performed on blood. These receptors all come from an elderly man in good health.

The chain carries TRBV14 and TRBJ2-1; D remains ambiguous. This CDR3 contains 14 residues. V was pared by 2 bases and J by 4 bases, with 9 bases between. Germline assignment: CDR1 SGHDN and CDR2 FVKESK. Here the CDR3 reads CASSQRVSYNEQFF. DNA of the CDR3: TGTGCCAGCAGCCAAAGAGTATCATACAATGAGCAGTTCTTC.

The CDR3 protein is CATSDGTSNIPSGQFF. As DNA, the CDR3 is TGTGCCACCAGTGACGGGACTAGCAATATCCCCTCGGGGCAGTTCTTC. This sequence joins TRBV24-1 and TRBJ2-1, with TRBD2 matching 9 bases. Germline V gene data show CDR1 as KGHDR and CDR2 as SFDVKD. After removal of 4 bases from V and 12 bases from J, the junction contained 15 bases not matched to a gene. The CDR3 loop spans 16 amino acids.

This clonotype was seen ten or more times. The CDR3 sequence is CASSASGSTDTQYF. CDR3 in DNA: TGTGCCAGCAGCGCTAGCGGGTCCACAGATACGCAGTATTTT. The rearrangement links TRBV9 to TRBJ2-3, with TRBD2 matching over 8 bases. The CDR3 runs to 14 residues. J was trimmed by 2 bases and V by 3 bases; bases with no gene match: 2. Per germline, CDR1 SGDLS and CDR2 YYNGEE.

This chain links TRBV7-3 with TRBJ2-1; 13 positions agree with TRBD2. The CDR3 consists of 17 residues. Per the germline V gene, CDR1 is SGHTA and CDR2 is FQGTGA. Germline trimming cut 4 bases from V and 7 bases from J; bases unmatched to any gene: 10. The CDR3 DNA follows: TGTGCCAGCAGCTCAACTAGCGGGAGGGCGGGTTGGAATGAGCAGTTCTTC. As protein: CASSSTSGRAGWNEQFF. Full variable domain (rest looked up from reference TRBV7-3 and TRBJ2-1): GAGVSQTPSNKVTEKGKYVELRCDPISGHTALYWYRQSLGQGPEFLIYFQGTGAADDSGLPNDRFFAVRPEGSVSTLKIQRTERGDSAVYLCASSSTSGRAGWNEQFFGPGTRLTVL.

This sequence joins TRBV2 and TRBJ2-7, with D possibly being TRBD2 (5 bases). The CDR3 is made up of 12 amino acids. The V gene's germline CDR1 is SNHLY and CDR2 FYNNEI. The V and J ends lost 8 bases and 3 bases respectively, with 11 bases between them. CDR3 residues: CASERRGYEQYF. The CDR3 bases are TGTGCCAGCGAACGACGGGGCTACGAGCAGTACTTC. The full variable domain, with the rest looked up from reference TRBV2 and TRBJ2-7, is EPEVTQTPSHQVTQMGQEVILRCVPISNHLYFYWYRQILGQKVEFLVSFYNNEISEKSEIFDDQFSVERPDGSNFTLKIRSTKLEDSAMYFCASERRGYEQYFGPGTRLTVT.

The DNA of the CDR3 is TGTGCCAGCAGCTTAATAGCGTTGGATGAGCAGTTCTTC. The encoded protein is CASSLIALDEQFF. This chain links TRBV7-9 with TRBJ2-1, with a weak D call TRBD2 (5 bases). Trimming took off 2 bases at V and 8 bases at J, with 10 bases between the two ends. Germline V gives CDR1 SEHNR, CDR2 FQNEAQ (reference sequence). CDR3 length equals 13 residues.

To note about this clonotype: One junction end disagrees with the germline gene, perhaps due to a read error. The chain is built from TRBV28 and TRBJ2-3; the D is unclear. The CDR3 sequence is 13 residues long. Germline values: CDR1 MDHEN, CDR2 SYDVKM. CDR3 nucleotides: TGTGCCACCGGCGGAGCGTCGGCAGATGCGCAGTATTTT. It is translated as CATGGASADAQYF.

This clonotype was counted between two and nine times. The chain recombines TRBV29-1 with TRBJ1-1; D is ambiguous. V lost 0 bases and J lost 11, with 13 bases in between. The germline CDR1 and CDR2 sequences are SQVTM and ANQGSEA. The CDR3 runs 12 residues. CDR3 residues: CSVEDDREYAFF. CDR3 in DNA: TGCAGCGTTGAAGATGATCGAGAATATGCTTTCTTT.